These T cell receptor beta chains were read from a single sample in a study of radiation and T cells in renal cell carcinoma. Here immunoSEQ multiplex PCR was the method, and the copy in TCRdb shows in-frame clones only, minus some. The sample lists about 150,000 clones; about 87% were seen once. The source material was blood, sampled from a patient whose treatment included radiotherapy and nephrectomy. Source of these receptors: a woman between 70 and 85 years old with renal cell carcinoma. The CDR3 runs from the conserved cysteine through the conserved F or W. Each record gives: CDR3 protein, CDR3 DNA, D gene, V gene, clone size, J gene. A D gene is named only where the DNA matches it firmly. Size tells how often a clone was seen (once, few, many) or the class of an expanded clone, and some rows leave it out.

cdr3_aa: CASSREALTRGMNTEAFF
cdr3_nt: TGTGCCAGTAGTAGAGAGGCCTTAACGAGGGGGATGAACACTGAAGCTTTCTTT
d_call: -
v_call: TRBV19
clone_size: -
j_call: TRBJ1-1

cdr3_aa: CASSNFSGDEQYF
cdr3_nt: TGTGCCAGCAGCAATTTCTCAGGCGACGAGCAGTACTTC
d_call: -
v_call: TRBV21-1
clone_size: -
j_call: TRBJ2-7

cdr3_aa: CASSPWGSGDTQYF
cdr3_nt: TGTGCCAGCAGCCCATGGGGGAGTGGAGATACGCAGTATTTT
d_call: -
v_call: TRBV9
clone_size: -
j_call: TRBJ2-3

cdr3_aa: CASSFVRTGELFF
cdr3_nt: TGTGCCAGCAGCTTCGTTCGGACCGGGGAGCTGTTTTTT
d_call: -
v_call: TRBV7-2
clone_size: -
j_call: TRBJ2-2

cdr3_aa: CAWSDQGTLNEKLFF
cdr3_nt: TGTGCCTGGAGTGACCAGGGTACCCTAAATGAAAAACTGTTTTTT
d_call: -
v_call: TRBV30
clone_size: -
j_call: TRBJ1-4

cdr3_aa: CASSAWRASPLHF
cdr3_nt: TGCGCCAGCAGTGCCTGGAGAGCTTCACCCCTCCACTTT
d_call: -
v_call: TRBV10-2
clone_size: -
j_call: TRBJ1-6

cdr3_aa: CASSVEGRSNTEAFF
cdr3_nt: TGTGCCAGCAGTGTGGAGGGCAGATCGAACACTGAAGCTTTCTTT
d_call: -
v_call: TRBV2
clone_size: -
j_call: TRBJ1-1

cdr3_aa: CASSTGGAKEQFF
cdr3_nt: TGTGCTAGCAGCACTGGGGGGGCCAAGGAGCAGTTCTTC
d_call: -
v_call: TRBV7-7
clone_size: -
j_call: TRBJ2-1

cdr3_aa: CASRSGTSNGEQYF
cdr3_nt: TGTGCCAGCAGGTCCGGGACTAGCAACGGCGAGCAGTACTTC
d_call: TRBD2
v_call: TRBV7-8
clone_size: -
j_call: TRBJ2-7

cdr3_aa: CSVEQGWPGAVTEAFF
cdr3_nt: TGCAGCGTTGAGCAGGGGTGGCCGGGGGCCGTTACTGAAGCTTTCTTT
d_call: -
v_call: TRBV29-1
clone_size: -
j_call: TRBJ1-1

cdr3_aa: CAWITRSTNTEAFF
cdr3_nt: TGTGCCTGGATAACGCGAAGTACGAACACTGAAGCTTTCTTT
d_call: -
v_call: TRBV30
clone_size: -
j_call: TRBJ1-1

cdr3_aa: CASRDPGYNEQFF
cdr3_nt: TGTGCCAGCAGGGACCCGGGGTACAATGAGCAGTTCTTC
d_call: -
v_call: TRBV6-5
clone_size: -
j_call: TRBJ2-1

cdr3_aa: CASKPYSNQPQHF
cdr3_nt: TGTGCCAGTAAGCCCTATAGCAATCAGCCCCAGCATTTT
d_call: -
v_call: TRBV19
clone_size: -
j_call: TRBJ1-5

cdr3_aa: CASSTTSGANTGELFF
cdr3_nt: TGTGCCAGCAGCACGACTAGCGGGGCGAACACCGGGGAGCTGTTTTTT
d_call: TRBD2
v_call: TRBV7-2
clone_size: -
j_call: TRBJ2-2

cdr3_aa: CATSRESQFYGYTF
cdr3_nt: TGTGCCACCAGCAGAGAAAGCCAGTTCTATGGCTACACCTTC
d_call: -
v_call: TRBV15
clone_size: -
j_call: TRBJ1-2

cdr3_aa: CASSLIAGGPQETQYF
cdr3_nt: TGTGCCAGCAGCTTGATCGCGGGGGGCCCCCAAGAGACCCAGTACTTC
d_call: TRBD2
v_call: TRBV7-9
clone_size: -
j_call: TRBJ2-5

cdr3_aa: CASSDWTGTDYGYTF
cdr3_nt: TGTGCCAGCAGTGACTGGACAGGGACCGACTATGGCTACACCTTC
d_call: TRBD1
v_call: TRBV6-5
clone_size: -
j_call: TRBJ1-2

cdr3_aa: CASSQNYYEQYF
cdr3_nt: TGCGCCAGCAGCCAAAACTACTACGAGCAGTACTTC
d_call: -
v_call: TRBV5-1
clone_size: -
j_call: TRBJ2-7

cdr3_aa: CASSLRQGGGTEAFF
cdr3_nt: TGCGCCAGCAGCCTCAGACAGGGGGGAGGCACTGAAGCTTTCTTT
d_call: TRBD1
v_call: TRBV5-1
clone_size: -
j_call: TRBJ1-1

cdr3_aa: CASSFFQGRLDEQFF
cdr3_nt: TGCGCCAGCAGCTTCTTCCAGGGGCGGTTGGATGAGCAGTTCTTC
d_call: -
v_call: TRBV5-1
clone_size: -
j_call: TRBJ2-1

cdr3_aa: CASSSERGRGGYTF
cdr3_nt: TGTGCCAGCAGTTCAGAGAGGGGGCGAGGTGGCTACACCTTC
d_call: TRBD1
v_call: TRBV27
clone_size: -
j_call: TRBJ1-2

cdr3_aa: CATGGTDTQYF
cdr3_nt: TGTGCCACGGGGGGCACAGATACGCAGTATTTT
d_call: -
v_call: TRBV6-5
clone_size: -
j_call: TRBJ2-3

cdr3_aa: CASSYSTGRNYGYTF
cdr3_nt: TGTGCCAGCAGTTACTCCACCGGGAGGAACTATGGCTACACCTTC
d_call: -
v_call: TRBV6-5
clone_size: -
j_call: TRBJ1-2

cdr3_aa: CASSIQMRTGIAGYTF
cdr3_nt: TGTGCCAGTAGTATCCAGATGAGGACAGGGATCGCTGGCTACACCTTC
d_call: TRBD1
v_call: TRBV19
clone_size: -
j_call: TRBJ1-2

cdr3_aa: CASSYRQEAFF
cdr3_nt: TGTGCCAGCAGTTACCGACAGGAAGCTTTCTTT
d_call: -
v_call: TRBV6-5
clone_size: few
j_call: TRBJ1-1

cdr3_aa: CASSPTRSSYEQYF
cdr3_nt: TGTGCCAGCAGCCCCACCAGGAGCTCCTACGAGCAGTACTTC
d_call: -
v_call: TRBV7-2
clone_size: -
j_call: TRBJ2-7

cdr3_aa: CASGVDTEAFF
cdr3_nt: TGTGCCAGCGGCGTAGACACTGAAGCTTTCTTT
d_call: -
v_call: TRBV11-3
clone_size: -
j_call: TRBJ1-1

cdr3_aa: CASSYSPTLLDTIYF
cdr3_nt: TGTGCCAGCAGTTACTCTCCGACATTATTGGACACCATATATTTT
d_call: -
v_call: TRBV6-6
clone_size: -
j_call: TRBJ1-3

cdr3_aa: CASSPLSMRGEKLFF
cdr3_nt: TGTGCCAGCAGCCCCTTGTCCATGAGAGGGGAAAAACTGTTTTTT
d_call: -
v_call: TRBV5-5
clone_size: -
j_call: TRBJ1-4

cdr3_aa: CASSLVAVGLSGANVLTF
cdr3_nt: TGTGCCAGCAGCTTAGTGGCAGTCGGTCTCTCTGGGGCCAACGTCCTGACTTTC
d_call: -
v_call: TRBV7-3
clone_size: -
j_call: TRBJ2-6

cdr3_aa: CASSPVVPPEKLFF
cdr3_nt: TGTGCCAGCTCCCCCGTGGTCCCTCCAGAAAAACTGTTTTTT
d_call: -
v_call: TRBV6-4
clone_size: once
j_call: TRBJ1-4

cdr3_aa: CASSVESKDTQYF
cdr3_nt: TGTGCCAGCAGCGTAGAAAGCAAAGATACGCAGTATTTT
d_call: -
v_call: TRBV9
clone_size: few
j_call: TRBJ2-3

cdr3_aa: CASSVGQPPNTGELFF
cdr3_nt: TGTGCCAGCAGCGTAGGACAGCCCCCGAACACCGGGGAGCTGTTTTTT
d_call: -
v_call: TRBV9
clone_size: -
j_call: TRBJ2-2

cdr3_aa: CASSQGGGAPDTQYF
cdr3_nt: TGTGCCAGCAGCCAGGGCGGGGGGGCCCCAGATACGCAGTATTTT
d_call: TRBD2
v_call: TRBV5-4
clone_size: -
j_call: TRBJ2-3

cdr3_aa: CASSQGTGGTGELFF
cdr3_nt: TGTGCCAGCAGTCAAGGGACAGGGGGCACCGGGGAGCTGTTTTTT
d_call: TRBD1
v_call: TRBV5-4
clone_size: -
j_call: TRBJ2-2

cdr3_aa: CASSPDRVNQPQHF
cdr3_nt: TGTGCCAGCAGCCCAGACAGGGTAAATCAGCCCCAGCATTTT
d_call: TRBD1
v_call: TRBV9
clone_size: -
j_call: TRBJ1-5

cdr3_aa: CASSEQGRSYNEQFF
cdr3_nt: TGTGCCAGCAGTGAACAGGGGCGCTCCTACAATGAGCAGTTCTTC
d_call: -
v_call: TRBV2
clone_size: -
j_call: TRBJ2-1

cdr3_aa: CASRSESGTGTYEQYF
cdr3_nt: TGTGCCAGCAGATCAGAATCCGGGACAGGAACCTACGAGCAGTACTTC
d_call: TRBD1
v_call: TRBV28
clone_size: -
j_call: TRBJ2-7

cdr3_aa: CASSGLGTRYGYTF
cdr3_nt: TGTGCCAGCAGTGGTTTGGGGACCCGATATGGCTACACCTTC
d_call: -
v_call: TRBV6-1
clone_size: -
j_call: TRBJ1-2

cdr3_aa: CASSVGQNYGYTF
cdr3_nt: TGTGCCAGCAGTGTGGGTCAAAACTATGGCTACACCTTC
d_call: -
v_call: TRBV2
clone_size: -
j_call: TRBJ1-2

cdr3_aa: CASSGRSSSYGYTF
cdr3_nt: TGTGCCAGCAGTGGGCGCAGTTCTAGCTATGGCTACACCTTC
d_call: -
v_call: TRBV6-1
clone_size: -
j_call: TRBJ1-2

cdr3_aa: CASSLAGPGHVLSGANVLTF
cdr3_nt: TGCGCCAGCAGCCTAGCGGGACCGGGACACGTCCTCTCTGGGGCCAACGTCCTGACTTTC
d_call: TRBD2
v_call: TRBV4-1
clone_size: -
j_call: TRBJ2-6

cdr3_aa: CASSSGGAYGYTF
cdr3_nt: TGTGCCAGCAGCTCAGGAGGGGCATATGGCTACACCTTC
d_call: -
v_call: TRBV7-9
clone_size: -
j_call: TRBJ1-2

cdr3_aa: CASSQRQGRYNEQFF
cdr3_nt: TGTGCCAGCAGCCAAAGACAGGGACGATACAATGAGCAGTTCTTC
d_call: TRBD1
v_call: TRBV7-6
clone_size: -
j_call: TRBJ2-1

cdr3_aa: CASSTGTSTRQQETQYF
cdr3_nt: TGTGCCAGCAGTACCGGGACTAGCACACGCCAACAAGAGACCCAGTACTTC
d_call: TRBD2
v_call: TRBV2
clone_size: -
j_call: TRBJ2-5

cdr3_aa: CAWSDPTGVQDEQFF
cdr3_nt: TGTGCCTGGAGTGACCCGACAGGGGTCCAAGATGAGCAGTTCTTC
d_call: TRBD1
v_call: TRBV30
clone_size: -
j_call: TRBJ2-1

cdr3_aa: CASSLLFQETQYF
cdr3_nt: TGTGCCAGCAGTTTATTGTTCCAAGAGACCCAGTACTTC
d_call: -
v_call: TRBV28
clone_size: -
j_call: TRBJ2-5

cdr3_aa: CASSRVRGEKNIQYF
cdr3_nt: TGTGCCAGCAGCCGTGTCAGGGGAGAGAAAAACATTCAGTACTTC
d_call: -
v_call: TRBV11-3
clone_size: -
j_call: TRBJ2-4

cdr3_aa: CASSYFTGGGGEQYF
cdr3_nt: TGCGCCAGCAGCTATTTCACCGGCGGGGGAGGGGAGCAGTACTTC
d_call: TRBD2
v_call: TRBV4-1
clone_size: -
j_call: TRBJ2-7

cdr3_aa: CASSLRRGGTEAFF
cdr3_nt: TGTGCCAGCAGCCTGCGACGGGGAGGGACTGAAGCTTTCTTT
d_call: -
v_call: TRBV11-2
clone_size: -
j_call: TRBJ1-1

cdr3_aa: CASVLFGLNTEAFF
cdr3_nt: TGTGCCAGCGTCCTATTTGGACTGAACACTGAAGCTTTCTTT
d_call: -
v_call: TRBV7-9
clone_size: few
j_call: TRBJ1-1

cdr3_aa: CASSRQDRGGSYNEQFF
cdr3_nt: TGTGCCAGCTCACGCCAGGATAGGGGGGGCTCCTACAATGAGCAGTTCTTC
d_call: -
v_call: TRBV18
clone_size: once
j_call: TRBJ2-1

cdr3_aa: CASSGGQEFSSGNTIYF
cdr3_nt: TGTGCCAGCAGCGGGGGACAGGAGTTTAGCTCTGGAAACACCATATATTTT
d_call: TRBD1
v_call: TRBV9
clone_size: -
j_call: TRBJ1-3

cdr3_aa: CASSFLAGSTDTQYF
cdr3_nt: TGTGCCAGCAGCTTTTTAGCGGGGAGCACAGATACGCAGTATTTT
d_call: TRBD2
v_call: TRBV7-2
clone_size: -
j_call: TRBJ2-3

cdr3_aa: CASSRQGASYEQYF
cdr3_nt: TGTGCCAGCAGTAGACAGGGGGCGTCCTACGAGCAGTACTTC
d_call: TRBD1
v_call: TRBV6-5
clone_size: -
j_call: TRBJ2-7

cdr3_aa: CAWSVEEAYEQYF
cdr3_nt: TGTGCCTGGAGTGTAGAGGAAGCCTACGAGCAGTACTTC
d_call: -
v_call: TRBV30
clone_size: -
j_call: TRBJ2-7

cdr3_aa: CASSSKAEGTEAFF
cdr3_nt: TGTGCCAGCTCATCCAAAGCGGAGGGGACTGAAGCTTTCTTT
d_call: -
v_call: TRBV18
clone_size: -
j_call: TRBJ1-1

cdr3_aa: CSVLRHEGFSAFF
cdr3_nt: TGCAGCGTTCTTCGTCACGAGGGGTTCTCGGCTTTCTTT
d_call: -
v_call: TRBV29-1
clone_size: -
j_call: TRBJ1-1

cdr3_aa: CASSLSGGTDTGELFF
cdr3_nt: TGTGCCAGCAGTTTGTCAGGGGGCACGGACACCGGGGAGCTGTTTTTT
d_call: TRBD1
v_call: TRBV28
clone_size: few
j_call: TRBJ2-2

cdr3_aa: CAWSYPAGTGARGQYF
cdr3_nt: TGTGCCTGGAGTTACCCTGCCGGGACAGGGGCTCGAGGGCAGTACTTC
d_call: TRBD1
v_call: TRBV30
clone_size: -
j_call: TRBJ2-7